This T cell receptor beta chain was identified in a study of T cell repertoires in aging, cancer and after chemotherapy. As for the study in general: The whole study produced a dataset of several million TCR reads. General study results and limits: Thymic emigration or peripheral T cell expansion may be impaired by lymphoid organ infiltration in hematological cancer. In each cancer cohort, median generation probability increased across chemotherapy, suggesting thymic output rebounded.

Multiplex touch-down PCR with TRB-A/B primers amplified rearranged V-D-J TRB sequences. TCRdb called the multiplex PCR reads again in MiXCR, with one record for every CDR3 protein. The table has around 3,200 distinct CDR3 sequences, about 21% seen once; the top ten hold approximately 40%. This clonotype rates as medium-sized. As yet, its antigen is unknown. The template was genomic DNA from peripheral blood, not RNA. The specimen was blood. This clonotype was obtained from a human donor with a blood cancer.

The CDR3 DNA is TGTGCTGGGGGACAGGGGACCTACGAGCAGTACTTC. It is translated as CAGGQGTYEQYF. V is TRBV30 and J is TRBJ2-7; TRBD1 aligns across 10 bases. Germline CDR1 and CDR2: GTSNPN and SVGIG (reference sequence). The CDR3 runs 12 residues. Based on the CDR3 plus reference TRBV30 and TRBJ2-7, the full variable domain is SQTIHQWPATLVQPVGSPLSLECTVEGTSNPNLYWYRQAAGRGLQLLFYSVGIGQISSEVPQNLSASRPQDRQFILSSKKLLLSDSGFYLCAGGQGTYEQYFGPGTRLTVT.